These 23 T cell receptor beta chains were sequenced from one sample in a study of beta chain features in type 1 diabetes. The study reverse transcribed the entire isolated RNA, so it sequenced expressed TCRB transcripts. Clones were sequenced by immunoSEQ multiplex PCR, and TCRdb holds only the in-frame ones, with some missing. The sample lists fewer than 250,000 clones, around 9.6% occurring once. Specimen: naive CD4+ T cells from blood. The receptor source for this set is a woman between 18 and 29 years old in good health.

The sample holds a few counts of this clone. The rearrangement uses TRBV7-3 and TRBJ2-2; 8 nucleotides line up with TRBD1. CDR1 is SGHTA and CDR2 is FQGTGA in the germline V gene. J lost 6 bases, V lost 4 bases, and 4 bases had no gene match. The CDR3 consists of 14 residues. The CDR3 loop reads CASSWTGSPGELFF. The CDR3 bases are TGTGCCAGCAGCTGGACAGGGAGTCCCGGGGAGCTGTTTTTT.

The rearrangement joins TRBV5-1 to TRBJ1-5; 10 nucleotides match TRBD1. With 2 bases clipped from V and 1 base from J, the junction kept 3 bases outside the gene matches. This CDR3 is built from 16 residues. CDR1 SGHRS and CDR2 YFSETQ come from the germline V gene. Written as DNA, the CDR3 is TGCGCCAGCAGCTTCGGGGACAGGGGAAGCAATCAGCCCCAGCATTTT. It translates to CASSFGDRGSNQPQHF. The entire variable domain, with the rest obtained from reference TRBV5-1 and TRBJ1-5, is as follows: KAGVTQTPRYLIKTRGQQVTLSCSPISGHRSVSWYQQTPGQGLQFLFEYFSETQRNKGNFPGRFSGRQFSNSRSEMNVSTLELGDSALYLCASSFGDRGSNQPQHFGDGTRLSIL.

The chain combines TRBV25-1 with TRBJ2-2; D remains unclear. V shed 6 bases and J shed 4 bases, with 12 bases lying between them. Germline V gene data show CDR1 as MGHDK and CDR2 as SYGVNS. This CDR3 spans 14 amino acids. CDR3 sequence: CASSRHHSTGELFF. CDR3 nucleotides: TGTGCCAGCAGCCGACACCACTCCACCGGGGAGCTGTTTTTT.

The table lists this clone with a few counts. The V and J genes are TRBV2 and TRBJ2-3; D is possibly TRBD1 (5 bases). From germline, CDR1 is SNHLY and CDR2 FYNNEI. Trimming cost V 6 bases and J 0 bases, with 10 bases left between them. This CDR3 comprises 14 residues. The CDR3 reads CASRAGWSTDTQYF. The CDR3 nucleotides read TGTGCCAGCAGGGCAGGGTGGAGCACAGATACGCAGTATTTT.

As regards this clone: Other DNA sequences in this specimen translate into the identical CDR3. The rearrangement uses TRBV5-1 and TRBJ2-5, with 11 bases identical to TRBD2. The CDR3 loop spans 16 amino acids. V dropped 4 bases and J dropped 2; count of bases not matched to a gene: 7. Germline-derived CDR1 and CDR2 are SGHRS and YFSETQ. The CDR3 loop is CASSLGTSGRQETQYF. The DNA for the CDR3 is TGCGCCAGCAGCCTCGGGACTAGCGGACGACAAGAGACCCAGTACTTC. The full variable domain, rest sourced from reference TRBV5-1 and TRBJ2-5, is KAGVTQTPRYLIKTRGQQVTLSCSPISGHRSVSWYQQTPGQGLQFLFEYFSETQRNKGNFPGRFSGRQFSNSRSEMNVSTLELGDSALYLCASSLGTSGRQETQYFGPGTRLLVL.

The rearrangement uses TRBV27 and TRBJ2-1; 10 positions agree with TRBD2. The V gene's germline CDR1 is MNHEY and CDR2 SMNVEV (reference sequence). The CDR3 length is 16 residues. After removal of 3 bases from V and 2 bases from J, the junction contained 4 bases not matched to a gene. CDR3 DNA sequence: TGTGCCAGCAGTTTGATAAGCGGGAGGGCCTACAATGAGCAGTTCTTC. It is translated as CASSLISGRAYNEQFF.

The chain uses TRBV11-3 and TRBJ2-1, with 10 bases fitting TRBD2. Per germline, CDR1 SGHNT and CDR2 YENEEA. The CDR3 consists of 16 residues. V gave up 1 base and J gave up 4 bases; unmatched junction bases: 4. CDR3 loop: CASSLALAGGYNEQFF. The CDR3 DNA sequence: TGTGCCAGCAGCTTAGCATTAGCGGGGGGATACAATGAGCAGTTCTTC.

The chain employs TRBV6-5 and TRBJ2-5; 10 nucleotides agree with TRBD2. The CDR3 consists of 14 residues. The V gene's germline CDR1 is MNHEY and CDR2 SVGAGI. The V and J ends lost 8 bases and 5 bases, in that order; junction bases with no gene match: 8. The CDR3 here is CASVSGGGGETQYF. Here the CDR3 DNA reads TGTGCCAGCGTGAGCGGGGGGGGAGGGGAGACCCAGTACTTC.

The rearrangement links TRBV5-1 to TRBJ2-7, with a tentative D call TRBD1 (6 bases). CDR1 is SGHRS, CDR2 YFSETQ, per germline. There are 14 residues in the CDR3. Trimming removed 0 bases at V and 6 bases at J, with 13 bases between. DNA of the CDR3: TGCGCCAGCAGCTTGGGAGGCAGGGGCGGCGAGCAGTACTTC. Residues: CASSLGGRGGEQYF.

The rearrangement uses TRBV21-1 and TRBJ1-2; TRBD1, the table's D call, lacks a check against the DNA. TRBV21-1 is designated a pseudogene. The CDR3 covers 15 residues. CDR3 loop: CASSKKARQGYGYTF. CDR3 nucleotide sequence: TGTGCCAGCAGCAAAAAGGCGAGACAGGGCTATGGCTACACCTTC.

The chain employs TRBV11-2 and TRBJ1-6; 8 nucleotides match TRBD1. This CDR3 is 15 amino acids long. Per germline, CDR1 SGHAT and CDR2 FQNNGV. V gave up 5 bases and J gave up 5 bases; unmatched junction bases: 5. CDR3 nucleotides: TGTGCCAGCAGCATCCTGGACAGGGATAATTCACCCCTCCACTTT. It yields the protein CASSILDRDNSPLHF.

This clone was seen more than once but under ten times. This chain uses TRBV18 with TRBJ2-5; 9 bases fit TRBD2. Per germline, CDR1 KGHSH and CDR2 LQKENI. V shed 4 bases and J 2 bases; nucleotides not matched to a gene: 5. CDR3 length equals 15 residues. The CDR3 coding sequence is TGTGCCAGCTCACTAGGACTAGCGAGTCAAGAGACCCAGTACTTC. Translated: CASSLGLASQETQYF.

The chain carries TRBV4-1 and TRBJ2-3; a weak D match, TRBD2 (5 bases). The CDR3 covers 15 residues. Germline loops: CDR1 MGHRA, CDR2 YSYEKL. Trimming removed 0 bases from V and 8 bases from J, with 15 bases in between. Here the CDR3 reads CASSQEYGIQTTQYF. Here the CDR3 DNA reads TGCGCCAGCAGCCAAGAATACGGGATACAGACTACGCAGTATTTT.

This rearrangement joins TRBV5-1 to TRBJ2-2; 8 nucleotides agree with TRBD2. V shed 4 bases, J shed 5 bases, and the junction held 7 bases outside the gene matches. Germline CDR1 is SGHRS and CDR2 is YFSETQ. The CDR3 runs 15 residues. CDR3 sequence reads: CASSTSGGPTGELFF. DNA for the CDR3: TGCGCCAGCAGCACGAGCGGGGGCCCGACCGGGGAGCTGTTTTTT. The full variable domain, in which reference TRBV5-1 and TRBJ2-2 provide the parts outside the CDR3, is KAGVTQTPRYLIKTRGQQVTLSCSPISGHRSVSWYQQTPGQGLQFLFEYFSETQRNKGNFPGRFSGRQFSNSRSEMNVSTLELGDSALYLCASSTSGGPTGELFFGEGSRLTVL.

A few counts support this clone. The gene calls are TRBV4-1 and TRBJ1-1; 12 nucleotides match TRBD1. The germline V gene has CDR1 MGHRA and CDR2 YSYEKL. J lost 0 bases, V lost 5 bases, and 1 base had no gene match. The CDR3 totals 15 residues. The CDR3: CASSGTGGMNTEAFF. In nucleotides, the CDR3 is TGCGCCAGCAGCGGGACAGGGGGCATGAACACTGAAGCTTTCTTT.

V gene TRBV11-2 combines with J gene TRBJ2-3; 11 bases match TRBD2. This CDR3 contains 18 residues. Trimming cost V 1 base and J 6 bases; bases outside gene matches: 12. Per germline, CDR1 SGHAT and CDR2 FQNNGV. DNA of the CDR3: TGTGCCAGCAGCTTAGGCCCCCCTACTAGCGGGAGATCCGATACGCAGTATTTT. Translated, it gives CASSLGPPTSGRSDTQYF.

The rearrangement links TRBV19 to TRBJ2-3; 8 positions match TRBD2. V was clipped by 4 bases and J by 4 bases; unmatched bases: 25. Germline CDR1 is LNHDA and CDR2 is SQIVND (reference sequence). The CDR3 consists of 21 residues. The CDR3 region has the DNA TGTGCCAGTAGTACTTATGTATTGCAGGGATCAGCGGGAGTGTTGGCAGATACGCAGTATTTT. Translating gives CASSTYVLQGSAGVLADTQYF.

The rearrangement joins TRBV13 to TRBJ1-1; no clear D gene. The CDR3 consists of 14 residues. The germline V and J ends were trimmed by 5 bases and 3 bases, with 13 bases remaining between them. CDR1 is PRHDT and CDR2 is FYEKMQ in the germline V gene (reference sequence). This chain's CDR3 is CASSQSRLYTEAFF. CDR3 sequence (DNA): TGTGCCAGCAGCCAAAGCCGTTTATACACTGAAGCTTTCTTT. The full variable domain, completed using reference TRBV13 and TRBJ1-1, is AAGVIQSPRHLIKEKRETATLKCYPIPRHDTVYWYQQGPGQDPQFLISFYEKMQSDKGSIPDRFSAQQFSDYHSELNMSSLELGDSALYFCASSQSRLYTEAFFGQGTRLTVV.

This clone was counted only a few times. The chain uses TRBV9 and TRBJ2-1, with 9 positions matching TRBD1. This CDR3 has 15 residues. Trimming took 4 bases from V and 5 from J; bases not matched to a gene: 7. Looked up from germline, CDR1 is SGDLS and CDR2 is YYNGEE. The CDR3 nucleotides are TGTGCCAGCAGCACCGGACAGGGGTTAAACAATGAGCAGTTCTTC. Protein: CASSTGQGLNNEQFF.

The V call is TRBV4-1, the J call TRBJ1-6; D perhaps matches TRBD1 (6 bases). CDR3 size: 17 residues. Germline assignment: CDR1 MGHRA and CDR2 YSYEKL. Trimming stripped 0 bases from V and 9 bases from J, with 18 bases between. The CDR3 DNA reads as TGCGCCAGCAGCCAAGAGACAGGAGCTTCCCAAATTTCACCCCTCCACTTT. It specifies CASSQETGASQISPLHF.

This clone has at least ten counts. V usage is TRBV9 and J usage is TRBJ2-7, with D uncertain. CDR3 size: 13 residues. Germline CDR1 and CDR2: SGDLS and YYNGEE. Trimming left V 4 bases short and J 7 bases short, with 15 bases between. CDR3 region: CASSYRPGGEQYF. The CDR3 DNA follows: TGTGCCAGCAGCTATCGACCGGGTGGGGAGCAGTACTTC.

This clone was observed a few times. The rearrangement uses TRBV2 and TRBJ2-1; 8 positions match TRBD1. CDR1 and CDR2 (germline): SNHLY, FYNNEI. V shed 3 bases, J shed 9 bases, and the junction held 4 bases outside the gene matches. The CDR3 sequence is 13 residues long. The CDR3 here is CASSDQGAGEQFF. CDR3 sequence (DNA): TGTGCCAGCAGTGACCAGGGGGCCGGTGAGCAGTTCTTC.

This clone has only a few counts. The chain combines TRBV9 with TRBJ2-1, with D perhaps matching TRBD2 (6 bases). Between the trimmed V and J ends, which lost 0 bases and 5 bases, there was a span of 15 bases. The CDR3 has 16 residues. Germline V gives CDR1 SGDLS, CDR2 YYNGEE. The CDR3 loop reads CASSVEVGGINNEQFF. In DNA form, the CDR3 reads TGTGCCAGCAGCGTAGAGGTCGGCGGGATAAACAATGAGCAGTTCTTC.